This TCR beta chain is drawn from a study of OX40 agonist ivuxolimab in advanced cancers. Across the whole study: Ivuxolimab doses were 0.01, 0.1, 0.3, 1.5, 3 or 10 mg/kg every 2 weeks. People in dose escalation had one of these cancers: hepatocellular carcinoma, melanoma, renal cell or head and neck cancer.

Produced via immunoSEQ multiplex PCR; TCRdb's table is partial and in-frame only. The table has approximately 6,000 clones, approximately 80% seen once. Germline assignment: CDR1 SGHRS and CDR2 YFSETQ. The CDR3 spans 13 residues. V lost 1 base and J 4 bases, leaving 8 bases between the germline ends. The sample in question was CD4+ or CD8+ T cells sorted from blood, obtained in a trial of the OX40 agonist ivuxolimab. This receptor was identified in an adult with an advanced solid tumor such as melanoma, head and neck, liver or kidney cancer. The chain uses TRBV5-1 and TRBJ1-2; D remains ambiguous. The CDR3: CASSLLAGYGYTF. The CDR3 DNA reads TGCGCCAGCAGCTTGCTAGCGGGCTATGGCTACACCTTC.